This T cell receptor beta chain was profiled in a study of T cell responses to AZD1222 COVID-19 vaccine. Study-wide findings and caveats: Donors were chiefly white British, with a greater number of females, and clonal diversity was perhaps underestimated.

V lost 5 bases and J 0 bases, leaving 11 bases between the germline ends. Germline CDR1 MNHEY, CDR2 SMNVEV (reference sequence). This CDR3 is 15 amino acids long. Generated by immunoSEQ multiplex PCR, the TCRdb table keeps only in-frame clones and is missing some. The repertoire has about 150,000 clones, 90% of them found once; the top ten carry 1.5% to 2%. A word on this clone: The target antigen is unknown.

The chain has TRBV27 and TRBJ2-1; D is perhaps TRBD2 (6 bases). Specimen: peripheral blood, collected on day 0 of AZD1222 vaccination. The receptor's source is an adult in good health. CDR3 region: CASSDSGSSYNEQFF. The DNA of the CDR3 is TGTGCCAGCAGTGATAGCGGTAGCTCCTACAATGAGCAGTTCTTC.